This entry lists 4 T cell receptor beta chains sequenced from one sample in a study of CD8+ T cells in alopecia areata. Described treatment: oral pan-JAK inhibitor, 5-10 mg twice daily. Following RNA extraction, reverse transcription yielded cDNA that acted as the sequencing template. Assay: immunoSEQ multiplex PCR; the TCRdb copy retains only in-frame clones and omits some. The repertoire has about 140,000 clones, approximately 90% of them found once; the top ten carry around 13%. The sequencing here drew on CD8+ T cells sorted from blood, taken at week 4, from a patient treated with tofacitinib. All receptors come from a human donor with alopecia areata.

The gene calls are TRBV7-3 and TRBJ1-2; 7 bases agree with TRBD1. Unmatched junction bases numbered 11, after V lost 5 bases and J lost 8 bases. This CDR3 contains 14 residues. Per germline, CDR1 SGHTA and CDR2 FQGTGA. CDR3 sequence (DNA): TGTGCCAGCAGCGGAGAGGGACAGCCCCCCGGCTACACCTTC. Amino acids: CASSGEGQPPGYTF.

The chain links TRBV7-6 to TRBJ2-3; possibly TRBD1 for D (5 bases). Germline V gene sequence: CDR1 SGHVS, CDR2 FNYEAQ. Deletions cut 1 base from V and 6 bases from J, with 17 bases between. This CDR3 contains 16 residues. The CDR3 protein is CASSLGGGQGTDTQYF. CDR3 nucleotides: TGTGCCAGCAGCTTAGGGGGTGGCCAGGGAACCGATACGCAGTATTTT. Complete variable domain (other parts from reference TRBV7-6 and TRBJ2-3): GAGVSQSPRYKVTKRGQDVALRCDPISGHVSLYWYRQALGQGPEFLTYFNYEAQQDKSGLPNDRFSAERPEGSISTLTIQRTEQRDSAMYRCASSLGGGQGTDTQYFGPGTRLTVL.

On this clone itself: Distinct nucleotide sequences in the sample also encode this CDR3. The CDR3 sequence: CSVEARYGYTF. CDR3 nucleotides: TGCAGCGTTGAGGCACGATATGGCTACACCTTC. The V call is TRBV29-1, the J call TRBJ1-2, with D unclear. The CDR3 spans 11 residues. Germline V gives CDR1 SQVTM, CDR2 ANQGSEA. Trimming shortened V by 3 bases and J by 5 bases, and 7 bases separated the two germline ends. The full variable domain, with the rest looked up from reference TRBV29-1 and TRBJ1-2, is SAVISQKPSRDICQRGTSLTIQCQVDSQVTMMFWYRQQPGQSLTLIATANQGSEATYESGFVIDKFPISRPNLTFSTLTVSNMSPEDSSIYLCSVEARYGYTFGSGTRLTVV.

The rearrangement joins TRBV27 to TRBJ2-1; unclear D gene. CDR1 and CDR2 (germline): MNHEY, SMNVEV (reference sequence). The germline V and J ends were trimmed by 7 bases and 2 bases, with 18 bases remaining between them. The CDR3 runs 16 residues. In DNA, the CDR3 is TGTGCCAGCACCCCCCTACCTCGGAGCACCTACAATGAGCAGTTCTTC. It specifies CASTPLPRSTYNEQFF.